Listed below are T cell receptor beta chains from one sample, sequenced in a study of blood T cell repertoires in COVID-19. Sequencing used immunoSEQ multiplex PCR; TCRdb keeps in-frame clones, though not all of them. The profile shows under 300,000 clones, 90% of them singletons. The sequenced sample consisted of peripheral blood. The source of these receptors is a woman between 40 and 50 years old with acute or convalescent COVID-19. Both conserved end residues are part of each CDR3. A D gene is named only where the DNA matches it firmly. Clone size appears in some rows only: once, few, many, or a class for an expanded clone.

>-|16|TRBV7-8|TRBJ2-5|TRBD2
CASSFGAGGQAETQYF
TGTGCCAGCAGCTTCGGGGCGGGGGGGCAGGCAGAGACCCAGTACTTC
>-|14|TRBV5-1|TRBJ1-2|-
CASTTSTESYGYTF
TGCGCCAGCACCACTTCCACAGAATCCTATGGCTACACCTTC
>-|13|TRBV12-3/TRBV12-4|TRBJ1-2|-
CASSLSGSGGYTF
TGTGCCAGCAGTTTATCGGGGAGCGGTGGCTACACCTTC
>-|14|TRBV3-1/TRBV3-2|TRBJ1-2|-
CASSQGRVHGGYTF
TGTGCCAGCAGCCAAGGCAGGGTACACGGTGGCTACACCTTC
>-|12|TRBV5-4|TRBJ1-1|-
CASSPGGVEAFF
TGTGCCAGCAGCCCGGGGGGGGTAGAAGCTTTCTTT
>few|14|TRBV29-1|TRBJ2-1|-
CSVEGTPALNEQFF
TGCAGCGTCGAAGGGACACCCGCTTTGAATGAGCAGTTCTTC
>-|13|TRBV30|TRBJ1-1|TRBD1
CAWGTGSSTEAFF
TGTGCCTGGGGGACAGGATCGAGCACTGAAGCTTTCTTT
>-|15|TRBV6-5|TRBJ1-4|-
CASSYGGRSGEKLFF
TGTGCCAGCAGTTACGGCGGCAGATCGGGTGAAAAACTGTTTTTT
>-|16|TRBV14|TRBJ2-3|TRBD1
CASSQVRGLGKDTQYF
TGTGCCAGCAGCCAAGTCAGGGGGCTCGGGAAGGATACGCAGTATTTT
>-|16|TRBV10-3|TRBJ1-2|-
CAISERRGGSDYGYTF
TGTGCCATCAGTGAACGAAGAGGGGGATCCGACTATGGCTACACCTTC
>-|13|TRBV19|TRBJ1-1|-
CASSFQLNTEAFF
TGTGCCAGTAGTTTTCAGTTGAACACTGAAGCTTTCTTT
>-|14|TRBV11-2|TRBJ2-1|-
CASSSLTSPDEQFF
TGTGCCAGCAGCTCCCTGACTAGTCCCGATGAGCAGTTCTTC
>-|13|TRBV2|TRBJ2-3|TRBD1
CASSGDRADTQYF
TGTGCCAGCAGCGGGGACAGGGCTGATACGCAGTATTTT
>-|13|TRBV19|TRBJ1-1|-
CASRRQVNTEAFF
TGTGCCAGTCGACGACAGGTGAACACTGAAGCTTTCTTT
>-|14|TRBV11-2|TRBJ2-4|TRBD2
CASSLASGLNIQYF
TGTGCCAGCAGCTTAGCTAGCGGACTAAACATTCAGTACTTC
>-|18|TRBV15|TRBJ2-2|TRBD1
CATSSRDRGRPNTGELFF
TGTGCCACCAGCTCCCGGGACAGGGGGAGACCGAACACCGGGGAGCTGTTTTTT
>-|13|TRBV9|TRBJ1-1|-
CASSVEGGTEAFF
TGTGCCAGCAGCGTGGAAGGGGGCACTGAAGCTTTCTTT
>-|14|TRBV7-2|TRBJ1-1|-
CASSHSRGFTEAFF
TGTGCCAGCAGCCACTCCAGAGGGTTTACTGAAGCTTTCTTT
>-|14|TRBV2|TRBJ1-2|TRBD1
CASAGTGANYGYTF
TGTGCCAGCGCCGGGACAGGGGCTAACTATGGCTACACCTTC
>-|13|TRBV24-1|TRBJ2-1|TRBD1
CATSDSGTGSWFF
TGTGCCACCAGTGATTCCGGGACAGGATCCTGGTTCTTC
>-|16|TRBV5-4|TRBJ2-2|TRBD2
CASSSRAGGRVGELFF
TGTGCCAGCAGCTCCAGAGCGGGGGGCCGCGTCGGGGAGCTGTTTTTT
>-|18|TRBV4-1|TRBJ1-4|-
CASSRERYGQILNEKLFF
TGCGCCAGCAGCAGGGAACGATATGGACAGATCCTTAATGAAAAACTGTTTTTT
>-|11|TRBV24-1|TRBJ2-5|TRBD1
CATGQGETQYF
TGTGCCACGGGACAGGGGGAGACCCAGTACTTC
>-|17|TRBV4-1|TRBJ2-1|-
CASSQGRGRGSYNEQFF
TGCGCCAGCAGCCAGGGGCGGGGGCGGGGCTCCTACAATGAGCAGTTCTTC
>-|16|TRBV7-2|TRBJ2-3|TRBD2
CASSTTSGGLGDTQYF
TGTGCCAGCAGCACGACTAGCGGGGGGCTAGGAGATACGCAGTATTTT
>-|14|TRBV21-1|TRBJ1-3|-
CASSGGTSGNTIYF
TGTGCCAGCAGCGGAGGGACCTCTGGAAACACCATATATTTT
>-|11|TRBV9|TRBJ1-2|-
CASSGQYGYTF
TGTGCCAGCAGCGGGCAGTATGGCTACACCTTC
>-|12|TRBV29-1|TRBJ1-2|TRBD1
CSVPGQGNGYTF
TGCAGCGTTCCTGGACAGGGGAATGGCTACACCTTC
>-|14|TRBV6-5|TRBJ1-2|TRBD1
CASSRGQGWHGYTF
TGTGCCAGCAGTCGGGGACAGGGCTGGCATGGCTACACCTTC
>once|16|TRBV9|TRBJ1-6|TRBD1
CASSPRAQTGVSPLHF
TGTGCCAGCAGCCCTCGAGCGCAGACAGGGGTCTCACCCCTCCACTTT
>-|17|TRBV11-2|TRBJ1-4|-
CASSLDRRGRSREKLFF
TGTGCCAGCAGCTTAGATCGTAGAGGGCGGTCGAGGGAAAAACTGTTTTTT
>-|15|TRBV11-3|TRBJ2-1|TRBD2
CASSFRGGANNEQFF
TGTGCCAGCAGCTTCCGCGGGGGGGCCAACAATGAGCAGTTCTTC
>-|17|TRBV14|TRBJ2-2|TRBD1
CASSQELQGTNTGELFF
TGTGCCAGCAGCCAAGAATTACAGGGGACGAACACCGGGGAGCTGTTTTTT
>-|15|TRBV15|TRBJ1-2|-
CATSRGLAGKYGYTF
TGTGCCACCAGCAGAGGATTAGCAGGGAAGTATGGCTACACCTTC
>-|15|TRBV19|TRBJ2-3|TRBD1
CASSMGFQGADTQYF
TGTGCCAGTAGTATGGGGTTCCAGGGGGCAGATACGCAGTATTTT
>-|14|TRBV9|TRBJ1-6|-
CASSEQGFNSPLHF
TGTGCCAGCAGCGAACAGGGCTTCAATTCACCCCTCCACTTT
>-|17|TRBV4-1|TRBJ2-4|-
CASSSPGVGAAKNIQYF
TGCGCCAGCAGCTCCCCCGGGGTGGGGGCAGCCAAAAACATTCAGTACTTC
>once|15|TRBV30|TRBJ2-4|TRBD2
CAWRGRDYPKNIQYF
TGTGCCTGGAGGGGACGGGACTACCCGAAAAACATTCAGTACTTC
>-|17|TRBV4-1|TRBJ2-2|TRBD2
CASHQGLAGVNTGELFF
TGCGCCAGCCACCAGGGACTAGCGGGAGTAAACACCGGGGAGCTGTTTTTT
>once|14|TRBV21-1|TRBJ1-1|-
CASSSGRGDTEAFF
TGTGCCAGCAGCAGCGGCAGGGGGGACACTGAAGCTTTCTTT
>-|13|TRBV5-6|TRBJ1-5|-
CASSLAGGQPQHF
TGTGCCAGCAGCTTGGCTGGGGGGCAGCCCCAGCATTTT
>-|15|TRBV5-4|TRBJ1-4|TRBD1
CASSSFTGGNEKLFF
TGTGCCAGCAGCTCCTTCACAGGGGGTAATGAAAAACTGTTTTTT
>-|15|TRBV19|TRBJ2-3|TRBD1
CASRRDRGLVDTQYF
TGTGCCAGTAGGAGGGACAGGGGGCTCGTAGATACGCAGTATTTT
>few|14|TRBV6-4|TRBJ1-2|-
CASSDSTEGNGYTF
TGTGCCAGCAGTGACTCGACAGAAGGCAATGGCTACACCTTC
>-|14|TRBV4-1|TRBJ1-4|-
CASSQDPAGEKLFF
TGCGCCAGCAGCCAAGACCCCGCGGGTGAAAAACTGTTTTTT
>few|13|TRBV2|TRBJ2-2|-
CASRKQDTGELFF
TGTGCCAGCAGGAAACAGGACACCGGGGAGCTGTTTTTT
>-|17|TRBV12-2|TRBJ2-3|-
CASRFPRMGQETDTQYF
TGTGCAAGTCGCTTCCCTCGGATGGGACAGGAGACAGATACGCAGTATTTT
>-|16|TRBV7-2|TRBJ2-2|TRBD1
CASSLTGTGYTGELFF
TGTGCCAGCAGCTTAACCGGGACAGGGTACACCGGGGAGCTGTTTTTT
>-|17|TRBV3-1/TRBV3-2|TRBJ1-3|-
CASSQVLAAGSGNTIYF
TGTGCCAGCAGCCAAGTACTAGCCGCGGGCTCTGGAAACACCATATATTTT